In this sample, the clone carrying this T cell receptor (beta chain) turned up a few times. Antigen: not known. V gave up 3 bases and J gave up 1 base, with 12 bases separating them. CDR3 length equals 15 residues. Germline V CDR1 and CDR2: KGHSH, LQKENI. TCRdb reprocessed the reads via MiXCR and lists one record per CDR3 protein. The data hold 100,000 to 150,000 distinct CDR3 sequences, with roughly a quarter observed a single time. The data stem from a study of T cell repertoires in cytomegalovirus infection. The wider study: Public TCR beta signature analysis indicated the presence of both CMV infection and matching HLA type.

General observations from the study: The cumulative frequency of public TCR beta families identified carriers of CMV plus the relevant HLA. The study found HLA-C-restricted CMV-specific TCR beta clonotypes dominating the ex vivo response.

The chain recombines TRBV18 with TRBJ1-1, with a possible D match to TRBD1 (5 bases). This receptor was identified in a human donor in good health (CMV status not recorded). Some clones in this sample may be carry-over from other donors' samples. Input material: PBMCs, sequenced either directly or after in vitro stimulation (not recorded which). DNA of the CDR3: TGTGCCAGCTCACCCTGGGGCGGCCAGAACACTGAAGCTTTCTTT. Translation gives CASSPWGGQNTEAFF.